This T cell receptor beta chain was identified in a study of blood T cell repertoires in COVID-19. From germline, CDR1 is KGHSH and CDR2 LQKENI. V trimming: 3 bases; J trimming: 7 bases; junction bases outside the gene matches: 8. The CDR3 extends over 15 amino acids. Method: immunoSEQ multiplex PCR; TCRdb's copy keeps in-frame clones and lacks some. The profile covers 200,000 or so clones, with roughly 79% appearing a single time and approximately 6.9% taken by the ten largest. The source material was peripheral blood. This receptor was identified in a human donor with acute or convalescent COVID-19. The donor label of this sample is uncertain. The chain joins TRBV18 to TRBJ1-4, with 7 bases lining up with TRBD1. CDR3 loop: CASSPTGHKSEKLFF. CDR3 in DNA: TGTGCCAGCTCACCGACAGGGCATAAGAGTGAAAAACTGTTTTTT.